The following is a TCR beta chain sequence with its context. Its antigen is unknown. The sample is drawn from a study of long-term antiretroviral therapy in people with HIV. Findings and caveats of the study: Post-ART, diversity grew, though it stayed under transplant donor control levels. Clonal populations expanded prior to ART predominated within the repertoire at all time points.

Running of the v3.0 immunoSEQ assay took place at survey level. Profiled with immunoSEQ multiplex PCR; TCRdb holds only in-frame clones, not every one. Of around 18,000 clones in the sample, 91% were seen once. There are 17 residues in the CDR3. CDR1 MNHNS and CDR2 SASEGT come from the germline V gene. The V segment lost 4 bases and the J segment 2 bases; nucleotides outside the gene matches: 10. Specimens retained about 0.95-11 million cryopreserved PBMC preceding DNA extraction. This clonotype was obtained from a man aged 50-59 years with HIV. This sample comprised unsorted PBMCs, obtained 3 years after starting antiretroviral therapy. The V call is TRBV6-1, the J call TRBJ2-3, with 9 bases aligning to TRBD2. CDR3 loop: CASSGEAGGGPTDTQYF. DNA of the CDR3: TGTGCCAGCAGTGGGGAAGCGGGGGGTGGACCCACAGATACGCAGTATTTT.